This is a list of T cell receptor beta chains from one sample in a study of breast tumors, draining lymph nodes, adjacent tissues. MiXCR, run by TCRdb on the multiplex PCR reads, gives a single entry per CDR3 protein. The data contain roughly 110,000 distinct CDR3 sequences, less than 40% of them singletons. The sequenced sample consisted of axillary lymph node tissue. The receptors shown here come from a female donor with breast cancer. Some clones in this sample may be carry-over from other donors' samples. Both conserved end residues are part of each CDR3. A D gene is named only where the DNA matches it firmly. Only some rows state a clone size, as once, few, many or a class for expanded clones.

d_call j_call clone_size v_call cdr3_aa cdr3_nt
NA TRBJ1-2 NA TRBV15 CATSRVSQGNGYTF TGTGCCACCAGCAGGGTTTCACAGGGAAATGGCTACACCTTC
NA TRBJ2-1 NA TRBV20-1 CSARERGSNYNEQFF TGCAGTGCTAGAGAACGGGGGTCCAACTACAATGAGCAGTTCTTC
TRBD1 TRBJ1-2 many TRBV14 CASSGRTGIAYGYTF TGTGCCAGCAGCGGTCGGACAGGGATAGCCTATGGCTACACCTTC
NA TRBJ2-7 many TRBV27 CATGGTSRGPYEQYF TGTGCCACCGGGGGAACTAGCCGGGGTCCCTACGAGCAGTACTTC
TRBD1 TRBJ2-7 NA TRBV10-1 CASREASDRVIYEQYF TGCGCCAGCAGAGAAGCTTCGGACAGGGTAATCTACGAGCAGTACTTC
NA TRBJ2-7 NA TRBV29-1 CSDYPRTYEQYF TGCAGCGACTACCCACGCACCTACGAGCAGTACTTC
NA TRBJ2-7 many TRBV29-1 CSVRDTYYEQYF TGCAGCGTTCGGGACACCTACTACGAGCAGTACTTC
NA TRBJ2-1 many TRBV30 CAWSGRGGNEQFF TGTGCCTGGAGTGGGCGAGGGGGCAATGAGCAGTTCTTC
NA TRBJ2-3 NA TRBV5-1 CATSLPPAQGQDTQYF TGCGCCACCAGCTTACCGCCGGCACAGGGCCAGGATACGCAGTATTTT
NA TRBJ2-3 NA TRBV20-1 CSASLRVGTATQYF TGCAGTGCTAGTCTCAGGGTTGGTACAGCCACGCAGTATTTT
NA TRBJ2-7 many TRBV5-6 CASSLGVAGPSYEQYF TGTGCCAGCAGCTTGGGAGTGGCCGGCCCTTCCTACGAGCAGTACTTC
NA TRBJ2-2 many TRBV5-1 CASSSQMFPGTGELFF TGCGCCAGCAGCTCCCAAATGTTCCCAGGGACCGGGGAGCTGTTTTTT
NA TRBJ2-7 many TRBV6-5 CASSHGGRLNSYEQYF TGTGCCAGCAGTCATGGTGGGCGGCTTAATTCCTACGAGCAGTACTTC
NA TRBJ1-2 NA TRBV12-3/TRBV12-4 CASSPTRDEAFFGYTF NA
TRBD1 TRBJ1-1 NA TRBV14 CASSQWTGGRTEAFF TGTGCCAGCAGCCAGTGGACAGGGGGCCGGACTGAAGCTTTCTTT
TRBD1 TRBJ1-6 NA TRBV20-1 CSARDEGLGGSGSPLHF TGCAGTGCTAGAGATGAGGGGCTAGGGGGCAGCGGTTCACCCCTCCACTTT
NA TRBJ1-2 NA TRBV29-1 CSWVLGDDYGYTF TGCAGCTGGGTTTTGGGGGACGACTATGGCTACACCTTC